This T cell receptor (beta chain) was identified in a study of blood T cells in healthy people across ages. PCR was performed a second time for about 7 to 12 cycles using a sample-barcoded 5' primer and a J-beta primer mix. From the 5' RACE reads, TCRdb called clonotypes with MiXCR, one entry per CDR3 protein. The sample shows 1.5 million or so distinct CDR3 sequences, 35% to 45% of them seen only once. Germline V lookup: CDR1 SGHKS, CDR2 YYEKEE (reference sequence). CDR3 length: 16 residues. The chain has TRBV5-5 and TRBJ2-5; D is possibly TRBD1 (6 bases). The last part of the DNA fits TRBJ2-7 better; the J call may be wrong. The TCR comes from a young woman in good health. The sample taken for sequencing was blood. The CDR3 DNA reads TGTGCCAGCAGCTTGGTACAGGGAGTGATAGTCTACGAGCAGTACTTC. It codes for CASSLVQGVIVYEQYF.